Reported below is one T cell receptor (beta chain). The V and J ends lost 0 bases and 6 bases respectively, with 18 bases between them. Germline assignment: CDR1 LGHNA and CDR2 YSLEER. This CDR3 has 17 residues. The sample is drawn from a study of OX40 agonist ivuxolimab in advanced cancers. The method was immunoSEQ multiplex PCR; TCRdb's version includes in-frame clones alone and lacks a portion of them. This sample has 50,000 to 75,000 clones; less than 90% occur once, and the top ten carry 0.55% to 0.6%. The sequenced sample was CD4+ or CD8+ T cells sorted from blood, obtained in a trial of the OX40 agonist ivuxolimab. The receptor comes from an adult with an advanced solid tumor such as melanoma, head and neck, liver or kidney cancer. The chain has TRBV4-3 and TRBJ1-3; D gene unclear. CDR3 amino acids: CASSQDANARGTNTIYF. CDR3 in DNA: TGCGCCAGCAGCCAAGATGCGAACGCCCGAGGTACAAACACCATATATTTT.